This T cell receptor (beta chain) was retrieved from a study of T cell responses to AZD1222 COVID-19 vaccine. In the study overall: Second doses were pooled across both intervals (about 4 or about 12 weeks).

This clone came up once. Antigen: not known. The study's findings and limits: White British ancestry dominated among donors, who included more females, and clonal diversity was possibly underestimated. Scientists sampled the repertoires only once the peak T cell response had passed.

The table came from immunoSEQ multiplex PCR; TCRdb's copy has only in-frame clones and leaves some out. The table lists some 94,000 clones, 90% to 95% of them singletons. Trimming pared 4 bases from V and 5 bases from J, leaving 8 bases between. The length of the CDR3 is 12 residues. Germline CDR1 KGHSH, CDR2 LQKENI. V and J are TRBV18 and TRBJ1-2; D uncertain. This receptor was identified in an adult in good health. The sample here was peripheral blood, taken on day 0 of AZD1222 vaccination. The CDR3 coding sequence is TGTGCCAGCTCACGGGAGAGGTATGGCTACACCTTC. This codes for CASSRERYGYTF.